Listed below are T cell receptor beta chains from one sample, sequenced in a study of radiotherapy plus CTLA-4 blockade in lung cancer. Assay used: immunoSEQ multiplex PCR; TCRdb lists only in-frame clones, some missing. The sample has roughly 100,000 clones, about 84% seen once; the top ten hold under 3%. The specimen comprised peripheral blood, sampled from a patient treated with radiotherapy plus ipilimumab. The receptors here all came from a human donor with non-small cell lung cancer that progressed on radiotherapy plus ipilimumab. Some clones in this sample may be carry-over from other donors' samples. The CDR3 runs from the conserved cysteine through the conserved F or W.

TRBV7-2	TRBJ1-6	CASSTDSPYNSPLHF
TRBV9	TRBJ2-6	CASSVGTGGSGANVLTF
TRBV2	TRBJ2-3	CASIEGNSGNTDTQYF
TRBV28	TRBJ1-2	CASSLLQGPGYTF
TRBV9	TRBJ1-1	CASSVDVMNTEAFF
TRBV7-2	TRBJ2-3	CASSLLFAGSVSTDTQYF
TRBV14	TRBJ2-1	CASSQGVGAYNEQFF
TRBV20-1	TRBJ2-7	CSALSSYEQYF
TRBV5-6	TRBJ2-3	CASTLWTDTQYF
TRBV28	TRBJ1-6	CASRGGASSYNSPLHF
TRBV10-3	TRBJ2-3	CAISAGFRTDTQYF
TRBV6-1	TRBJ1-2	CASSEAPLRGYGYTF
TRBV5-1	TRBJ1-1	CASSSGPTNTEAFF
TRBV4-3	TRBJ1-4	CASSQWDSRNEKLFF
TRBV4-1	TRBJ2-7	CASSQLGGQGVHEQYF
TRBV29-1	TRBJ1-1	CSASGTGNTEAFF
TRBV2	TRBJ2-7	CASSSPGGSYEQYF
TRBV11-2	TRBJ1-1	CASSYPTGHEAFF
TRBV6-6	TRBJ1-5	CASSSGHPKYQPQHF
TRBV5-1	TRBJ1-2	CASSQNAGTGAGYGYTF
TRBV18	TRBJ1-1	CASSPTPYTEAFF
TRBV27	TRBJ1-6	CASSPRTLQSSPLHF
TRBV2	TRBJ2-7	CASSEAGPEQYF
TRBV6-1	TRBJ2-3	CARSSGGEADTQYF
TRBV5-6	TRBJ1-5	CASSLASAGVQPQHF
TRBV15	TRBJ2-7	CATSRDSGQGYEQYF
TRBV29-1	TRBJ1-1	CSVVGQSGNTEAFF
TRBV5-6	TRBJ2-3	CASSLVGNTLYTQYF
TRBV27	TRBJ2-7	CASSPTVTGELEQYF
TRBV5-1	TRBJ2-3	CASSRGTSGGATDTQYF
TRBV7-2	TRBJ1-1	CASSSGVGTEAFF
TRBV15	TRBJ1-4	CATSSRQGFEKLFF
TRBV9	TRBJ1-2	CASSVDWAGRGTYGYTF
TRBV4-1	TRBJ1-5	CASSQGDRAYSNQPQHF
TRBV7-2	TRBJ2-5	CASKARGGAETQYF
TRBV23-1	TRBJ1-2	CATPRGEGGYGYTF
TRBV11-2	TRBJ1-2	CASSSTGTSGYGYTF
TRBV6-4	TRBJ2-3	CASSEGGGETDTQYF
TRBV27	TRBJ2-7	CASSHGTSREQYF
TRBV25-1	TRBJ2-3	CASSEYFATDTQYF
TRBV4-2	TRBJ2-7	CASSQEGLAGALSYEQYF
TRBV25-1	TRBJ2-2	CASSDTSGGATGELFF
TRBV2	TRBJ1-1	CASKGQVGSVAFF
TRBV5-5	TRBJ1-3	CASSWGPPSRGFAIYF
TRBV2	TRBJ2-3	CASRIVTDTQYF
TRBV7-2	TRBJ2-2	CASRPEGAAVSGELFF
TRBV10-3	TRBJ1-5	CAISERGRNSNQPQHF
TRBV6-1	TRBJ2-5	CASSHPRPGETQYF
TRBV5-4	TRBJ2-1	CASSLAGGGPLREQFF
TRBV6-1	TRBJ1-4	CASSSPGTGLKLFF